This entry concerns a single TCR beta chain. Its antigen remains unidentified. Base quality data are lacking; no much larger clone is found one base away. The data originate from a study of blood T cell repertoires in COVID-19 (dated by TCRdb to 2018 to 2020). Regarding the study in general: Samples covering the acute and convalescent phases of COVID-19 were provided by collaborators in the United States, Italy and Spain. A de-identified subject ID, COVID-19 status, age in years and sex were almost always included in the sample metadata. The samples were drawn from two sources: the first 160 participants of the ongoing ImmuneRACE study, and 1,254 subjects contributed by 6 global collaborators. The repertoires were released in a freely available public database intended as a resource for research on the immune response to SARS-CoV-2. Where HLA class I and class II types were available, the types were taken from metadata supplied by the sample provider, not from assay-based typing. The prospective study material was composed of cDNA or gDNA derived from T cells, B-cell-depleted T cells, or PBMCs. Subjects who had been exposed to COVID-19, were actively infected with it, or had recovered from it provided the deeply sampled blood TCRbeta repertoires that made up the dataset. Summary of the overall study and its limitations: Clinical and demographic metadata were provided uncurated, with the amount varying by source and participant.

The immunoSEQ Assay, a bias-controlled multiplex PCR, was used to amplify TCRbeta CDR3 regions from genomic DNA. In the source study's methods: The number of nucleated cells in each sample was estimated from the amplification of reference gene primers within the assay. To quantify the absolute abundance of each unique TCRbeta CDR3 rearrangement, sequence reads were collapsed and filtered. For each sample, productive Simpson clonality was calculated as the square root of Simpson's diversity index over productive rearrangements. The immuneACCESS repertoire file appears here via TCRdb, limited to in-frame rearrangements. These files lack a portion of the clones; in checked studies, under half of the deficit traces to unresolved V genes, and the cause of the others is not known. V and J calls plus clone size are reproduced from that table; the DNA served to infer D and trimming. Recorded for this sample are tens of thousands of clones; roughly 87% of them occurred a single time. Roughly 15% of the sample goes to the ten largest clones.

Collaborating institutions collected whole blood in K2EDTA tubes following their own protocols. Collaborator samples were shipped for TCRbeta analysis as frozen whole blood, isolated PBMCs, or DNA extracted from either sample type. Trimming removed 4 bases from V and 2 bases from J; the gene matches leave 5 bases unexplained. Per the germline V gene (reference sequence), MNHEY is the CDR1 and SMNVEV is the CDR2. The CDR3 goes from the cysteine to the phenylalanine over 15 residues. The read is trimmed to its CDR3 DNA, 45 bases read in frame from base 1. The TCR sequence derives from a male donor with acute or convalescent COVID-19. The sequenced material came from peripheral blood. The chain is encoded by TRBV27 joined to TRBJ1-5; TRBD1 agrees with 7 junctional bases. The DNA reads TGTGCCAGCAGTTCAAACGGACAGGGCAATCAGCCCCAGCATTTT. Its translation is CASSSNGQGNQPQHF.